This TCR beta chain is from a study of shared clonotypes between healthy human individuals. V lost 6 bases, J lost 1 base, and 5 bases stayed unmatched. This CDR3 is 15 amino acids long. Per the germline V gene, CDR1 is LNHDA and CDR2 is SQIVND (reference sequence). CD45RO-negative, CCR7-selected cells formed the naive CD8 fraction, which excluded terminally differentiated effector memory CD45RA+ cells. Clones were sequenced by immunoSEQ multiplex PCR, and TCRdb holds only the in-frame ones, with some missing. The table records about 1,900,000 clones, about 95% of them present only once. The receptor was derived from a man between 18 and 29 years old in good health. Sequencing was performed on naive CD8+ T cells sorted from blood. The chain is built from TRBV19 and TRBJ1-2; 10 nucleotides agree with TRBD1. Here the CDR3 reads CASRGTGDYNYGYTF. As DNA, the CDR3 is TGTGCCAGTAGGGGGACAGGGGATTATAACTATGGCTACACCTTC. The full variable domain, completed using reference TRBV19 and TRBJ1-2, is DGGITQSPKYLFRKEGQNVTLSCEQNLNHDAMYWYRQDPGQGLRLIYYSQIVNDFQKGDIAEGYSVSREKKESFPLTVTSAQKNPTAFYLCASRGTGDYNYGYTFGSGTRLTVV.